This T cell receptor beta chain was documented in a study of blood T cells in healthy people across ages. Study results and limitations: More naive CD4+ cells and higher diversity were found in long-lived than in aged donors.

The germline CDR1 and CDR2 sequences are DFQATT and SNEGSKA (reference sequence). V lost 0 bases to trimming and J lost 1 base, with 20 bases between them. The CDR3 runs 18 residues. Of note for this clonotype: The target antigen is unknown.

Sample-barcoded 5' priming and a J-beta primer mix drove a second PCR of about 7 to 11 cycles. Unique molecular identifiers of 12 random nucleotides labeled each cDNA. Using its own MiXCR run on the 5' RACE reads, TCRdb lists one record per CDR3 protein. In the table there are hundreds of thousands of distinct CDR3 sequences, nearly 60% of which are singletons. This chain uses TRBV20-1 with TRBJ2-3, with a possible D match to TRBD2 (6 bases). The sequence was obtained from a young man in good health. The specimen sequenced was blood. CDR3 region: CSAREAGRGPSGTDTQYF. CDR3 DNA: TGCAGTGCTAGAGAGGCAGGGCGGGGCCCCTCTGGCACAGATACGCAGTATTTT.